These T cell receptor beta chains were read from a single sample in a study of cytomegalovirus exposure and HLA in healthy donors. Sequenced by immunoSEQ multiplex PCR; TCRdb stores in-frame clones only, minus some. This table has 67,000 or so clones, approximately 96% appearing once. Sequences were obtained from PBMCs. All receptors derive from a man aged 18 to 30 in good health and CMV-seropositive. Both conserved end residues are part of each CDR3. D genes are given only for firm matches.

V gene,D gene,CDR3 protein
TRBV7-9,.,CASSSLRGRTNSYEQYF
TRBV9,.,CASSVGPEPNTEAFF
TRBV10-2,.,CASNGLETPYNEQFF
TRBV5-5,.,CASSFSLLRSSGYTF
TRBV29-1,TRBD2,CSVVPSGGLEETQYF
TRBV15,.,CATSRGGGVTDTQYF
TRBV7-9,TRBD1,CASSSNQGERNYGYTF
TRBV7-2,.,CASRLSGTDTQYF
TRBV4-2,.,CASSLRTSSTYEQYF
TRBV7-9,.,CASSLMTQETQYF
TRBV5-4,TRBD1,CASSLAGQGAGTGELFF
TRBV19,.,CASSIGSGGDTEAFF
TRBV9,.,CASSGNSGAETQYF
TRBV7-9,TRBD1,CASSFWVTGDEQYF
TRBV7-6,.,CASSPYTDTQYF
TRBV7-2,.,CASSLEISSYNEQFF